The clone carrying this TCR beta chain has more than one count but fewer than ten. Source study methods: Amplification of reference gene primers provided the estimated nucleated cell counts. Here immunoSEQ multiplex PCR was the method, and the copy in TCRdb shows in-frame clones only, minus some. V, J and clone size are those of that table, while D and trimming were read from the DNA. The sample records about 80,000 clones, 65% to 85% being singletons. The data derive from a study of blood T cell repertoires in COVID-19. At the level of the study: COVID-19 samples collected from the United States, Italy and Spain covered acute and convalescent phases. Sources were T cells, B-cell-depleted T cells, or PBMCs; the material itself was cDNA or gDNA.

CDR1 SGHNT and CDR2 YYREEE come from the germline V gene (reference sequence). CDR3 length equals 15 residues. Trimming cost V 2 bases and J 7 bases, with 19 bases left between them. The chain uses TRBV5-4 and TRBJ2-7; D is perhaps TRBD2 (6 bases). The sample comprised peripheral blood. This receptor was identified in a man in his 70s with active or convalescent COVID-19. The CDR3 sequence: CASSLTLGGSGEQYF. The CDR3 DNA follows: TGTGCCAGCAGCTTAACACTAGGAGGGTCCGGGGAGCAGTACTTC.